These 21 T cell receptor beta chains were sequenced from one sample in a study of shared clonotypes between healthy human individuals. TCRdb's copy holds only in-frame clones and misses some; the assay was immunoSEQ multiplex PCR. There are more than 1.2 million clones in the sample; approximately 98.5% occur only once, and approximately 0.4% lies in the top ten. The material sequenced was naive CD4+ T cells sorted from blood. Subset noted: CD45RA+ positively selected. These receptors originate from a young man in good health.

The chain combines TRBV11-2 with TRBJ1-3, with D maybe TRBD1 (5 bases). This CDR3 has 12 amino acids. With 5 bases removed from V and 10 bases from J, the gap between germline ends came to 12 bases. Germline V gene sequence: CDR1 SGHAT, CDR2 FQNNGV. The CDR3 is CASSPTVATIYF. The CDR3 DNA follows: TGTGCCAGCAGCCCGACAGTCGCGACCATATATTTT.

The chain recombines TRBV15 with TRBJ2-1; TRBD2 matches 11 bases. This CDR3 region has 18 residues. Germline V gene sequence: CDR1 LNHNV, CDR2 YYDKDF (reference sequence). Losses at the gene ends were 3 bases for V and 5 bases for J; bases not matched to a gene: 12. CDR3 DNA sequence: TGTGCCACCAGCAGCTTTAGCGGGAGGGCCAATGGAGACAATGAGCAGTTCTTC. Translated, it gives CATSSFSGRANGDNEQFF.

This sequence joins TRBV6-5 and TRBJ2-5; D perhaps matches TRBD2 (5 bases). Trimming removed 0 bases from V and 3 bases from J, with 11 bases in between. The length of the CDR3 is 15 residues. Germline CDR1 and CDR2: MNHEY and SVGAGI. The CDR3 protein is CASSYSRVTKETQYF. The CDR3 DNA reads TGTGCCAGCAGTTACTCGAGGGTGACAAAAGAGACCCAGTACTTC.

V usage is TRBV23-1 and J usage is TRBJ2-7; D tentatively fits TRBD1 or TRBD2 (5 bases each). TRBV23-1 is recorded as an ORF, its role being uncertain. Between the trimmed V and J ends, which lost 3 bases and 4 bases, there was a span of 16 bases. The length of the CDR3 is 15 residues. In nucleotides, the CDR3 is TGCGCCAGCAGTCACTCGGGACCTCACGTTTACGAGCAGTACTTC. This gives the protein CASSHSGPHVYEQYF.

The chain combines TRBV12-5 with TRBJ1-5, with D perhaps TRBD1 (6 bases). Germline V gene lookup returns CDR1 LGHNT and CDR2 FRNRAP. There are 14 residues in the CDR3. V was pared by 3 bases and J by 3 bases, with 9 bases between. The CDR3 sequence: CASGLGGSNQPQHF. In DNA, the CDR3 is TGTGCTAGTGGTTTAGGGGGGTCCAATCAGCCCCAGCATTTT.

The chain recombines TRBV2 with TRBJ2-5, with unresolved D. The CDR3 consists of 12 residues. The V gene lost 8 bases and the J gene lost 7 bases, with 14 bases spanning the gap. Germline loops: CDR1 SNHLY, CDR2 FYNNEI. The CDR3 protein is CASDLEKGTQYF. Written as DNA, the CDR3 is TGTGCCAGCGATCTCGAAAAGGGGACCCAGTACTTC.

The CDR3 sequence: CASSYHTGVQYF. CDR3 sequence (DNA): TGTGCCAGCAGTTACCACACAGGGGTTCAGTACTTC. V is TRBV6-5 and J is TRBJ2-7; 7 bases match TRBD1. The CDR3 contains 12 residues. The junction had 5 bases not matched to a gene; V was cut back by 2 bases and J by 10 bases. Germline V gene data show CDR1 as MNHEY and CDR2 as SVGAGI.

This clone was detected only once. The rearrangement links TRBV7-9 to TRBJ2-7; 9 positions match TRBD1. After removal of 3 bases from V and 4 bases from J, the junction contained 4 bases not matched to a gene. Germline CDR1 is SEHNR and CDR2 is FQNEAQ (reference sequence). The CDR3 length is 14 residues. CDR3 in DNA: TGTGCCAGCAGCTTTACAGGGGGCCAATACGAGCAGTACTTC. It translates to CASSFTGGQYEQYF.

The V call is TRBV7-3, the J call TRBJ2-2, with D possibly being TRBD1 or TRBD2 (5 bases each). The CDR3 spans 14 residues. V shed 4 bases and J shed 5 bases, with 11 bases lying between them. Germline loops: CDR1 SGHTA, CDR2 FQGTGA. CDR3 sequence reads: CASSSGTTTGELFF. DNA of the CDR3: TGTGCCAGCAGCTCCGGGACCACAACCGGGGAGCTGTTTTTT.

The chain couples TRBV5-1 to TRBJ2-1; TRBD2 agrees at 15 bases. CDR1 is SGHRS and CDR2 is YFSETQ in the germline V gene. J was trimmed by 10 bases and V by 4 bases; bases with no gene match: 3. The CDR3 runs to 14 residues. The chain's CDR3 is CASSPGTSGREQFF. The CDR3 nucleotides are TGCGCCAGCAGCCCGGGGACTAGCGGGAGGGAGCAGTTCTTC. The whole variable domain, remainder taken from reference TRBV5-1 and TRBJ2-1, is KAGVTQTPRYLIKTRGQQVTLSCSPISGHRSVSWYQQTPGQGLQFLFEYFSETQRNKGNFPGRFSGRQFSNSRSEMNVSTLELGDSALYLCASSPGTSGREQFFGPGTRLTVL.

The chain uses TRBV6-1 and TRBJ2-2; D gene uncertain. The V end was cut by 5 bases, the J end by 6 bases, with 10 bases between. From germline, CDR1 is MNHNS and CDR2 SASEGT. The CDR3 totals 13 residues. CDR3 amino acids: CASSLERAGELFF. The CDR3 bases are TGTGCCAGCAGTCTAGAAAGGGCCGGGGAGCTGTTTTTT.

The chain carries TRBV4-3 and TRBJ2-7; D perhaps matches TRBD2 (6 bases). Germline loops: CDR1 LGHNA, CDR2 YSLEER. V lost 0 bases to trimming and J lost 6 bases, with 18 bases between them. CDR3 length: 16 residues. DNA for the CDR3: TGCGCCAGCAGCCAAGATCTAGACGGGGGACGGGGCGAGCAGTACTTC. Translated, it gives CASSQDLDGGRGEQYF.

The gene calls are TRBV4-1 and TRBJ2-3, with TRBD1 identical over 9 bases. The germline V gene has CDR1 MGHRA and CDR2 YSYEKL. The CDR3 is 17 amino acids. V was clipped by 3 bases and J by 5 bases; unmatched bases: 12. CDR3 sequence reads: CASSQPLGTGIGDTQYF. As DNA, the CDR3 is TGCGCCAGCAGCCAGCCCCTGGGGACAGGGATAGGAGATACGCAGTATTTT.

This clone is a singleton in its sample. V and J are TRBV2 and TRBJ2-3; D is ambiguous. The germline gives CDR1 SNHLY, CDR2 FYNNEI. The CDR3 runs to 14 residues. V lost 4 bases, J lost 4 bases, and 12 bases lay in between. The CDR3 DNA reads as TGTGCCAGCAGTGTTATAAAGGTAGCAGATACGCAGTATTTT. This encodes CASSVIKVADTQYF. Looking up the rest from reference TRBV2 and TRBJ2-3 gives the full variable domain: EPEVTQTPSHQVTQMGQEVILRCVPISNHLYFYWYRQILGQKVEFLVSFYNNEISEKSEIFDDQFSVERPDGSNFTLKIRSTKLEDSAMYFCASSVIKVADTQYFGPGTRLTVL.

The chain carries TRBV28 and TRBJ1-5; possibly TRBD1 for D (6 bases). The V end was cut by 3 bases, the J end by 2 bases, with 11 bases between. The CDR3 runs to 15 residues. CDR1 is MDHEN, CDR2 SYDVKM, per germline. The CDR3 coding sequence is TGTGCCAGCAGTTTCGGGGGCAAGGGCAATCAGCCCCAGCATTTT. The encoded protein is CASSFGGKGNQPQHF.

The rearrangement joins TRBV18 to TRBJ1-1; perhaps TRBD1 as D (5 bases). CDR3 length: 15 residues. The V end lost 6 bases, the J end lost 0 bases, and 14 bases lay between the germline ends. From germline, CDR1 is KGHSH and CDR2 LQKENI. In nucleotides, the CDR3 is TGTGCCAGCTCGGGCAGGGAGGCCATGAACACTGAAGCTTTCTTT. Translated: CASSGREAMNTEAFF.

DNA for the CDR3: TGTGCCAGCAGCTTGTCTGGGCAGGGCACCTACGAGCAGTACTTC. Translated, it gives CASSLSGQGTYEQYF. V and J are TRBV5-6 and TRBJ2-7, with D perhaps matching TRBD1 (5 bases). The CDR3 spans 15 residues. Trimming removed 1 base at V and 2 bases at J, with 13 bases between. The germline gives CDR1 SGHDT, CDR2 YYEEEE.

V is TRBV5-1 and J is TRBJ2-1; 10 nucleotides line up with TRBD2. J was trimmed by 5 bases and V by 2 bases; bases with no gene match: 19. Germline V gene lookup returns CDR1 SGHRS and CDR2 YFSETQ. This CDR3 has 20 residues. CDR3: CASSFLAIGASGSVNNEQFF. The CDR3 DNA reads TGCGCCAGCAGCTTCTTGGCGATTGGGGCTAGCGGGAGTGTGAACAATGAGCAGTTCTTC.

DNA for the CDR3: TGTGCCAGTAAGAGGTTGGCAGGTGGGAGCAATCAGCCCCAGCATTTT. Translating gives CASKRLAGGSNQPQHF. This sequence joins TRBV19 and TRBJ1-5; D unclear. The CDR3 length is 16 residues. V was cut by 7 bases and J by 1 base, with 17 bases left in between. The V gene's germline CDR1 is LNHDA and CDR2 SQIVND (reference sequence).

This rearrangement joins TRBV18 to TRBJ2-5; the D call may be TRBD1 or TRBD2 (6 bases each). The germline V gene has CDR1 KGHSH and CDR2 LQKENI. CDR3 length: 13 residues. Deletions cut 5 bases from V and 5 bases from J, with 12 bases between. This chain's CDR3 is CASSMGGAETQYF. The DNA of the CDR3 is TGTGCCAGCTCAATGGGGGGCGCGGAGACCCAGTACTTC.

This rearrangement joins TRBV10-1 to TRBJ2-5, with D possibly being TRBD1 (7 bases). This CDR3 has 13 amino acids. Trimming left V 6 bases short and J 5 bases short, with 13 bases between. The germline V gene has CDR1 WNHNN and CDR2 SYGVQD (reference sequence). This chain's CDR3 is CASSPTGRETQYF. As DNA, the CDR3 is TGCGCCAGCAGCCCGACAGGGAGGGAGACCCAGTACTTC.